Given below is one TCR beta chain in context. This record comes from a study of cytomegalovirus exposure and HLA in healthy donors. V shed 5 bases, J shed 8 bases, and the junction held 9 bases outside the gene matches. CDR1 is MGHDK, CDR2 SYGVNS, per germline. CDR3 length equals 14 residues. The PCR used 60 Vbeta and 13 Jbeta primers. Sequencing was performed with immunoSEQ multiplex PCR; in TCRdb, only in-frame clones are kept and a portion is missing. This table holds 150,000 to 200,000 clones, around three quarters found once. This chain joins TRBV25-1 and TRBJ1-2; TRBD1 matches 9 bases. Sequenced sample: PBMCs. The sequence derives from a man aged 40-49 years in good health and CMV-seronegative. CDR3 protein: CASSRENRGHGYTF. The CDR3 DNA reads as TGTGCCAGCAGTCGGGAGAACAGGGGGCACGGCTACACCTTC.